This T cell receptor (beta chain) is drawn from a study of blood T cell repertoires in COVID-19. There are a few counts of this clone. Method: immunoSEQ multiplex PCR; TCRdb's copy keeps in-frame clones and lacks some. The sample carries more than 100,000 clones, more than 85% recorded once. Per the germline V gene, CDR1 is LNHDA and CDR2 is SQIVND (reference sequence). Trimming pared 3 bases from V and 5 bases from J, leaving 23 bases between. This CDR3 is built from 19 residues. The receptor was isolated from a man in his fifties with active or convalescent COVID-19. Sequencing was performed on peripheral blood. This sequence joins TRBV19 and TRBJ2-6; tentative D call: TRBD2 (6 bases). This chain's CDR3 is CASSISGLLVQARANVLTF. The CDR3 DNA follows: TGTGCCAGTAGTATTTCGGGACTCCTGGTACAGGCCCGGGCCAACGTCCTGACTTTC.